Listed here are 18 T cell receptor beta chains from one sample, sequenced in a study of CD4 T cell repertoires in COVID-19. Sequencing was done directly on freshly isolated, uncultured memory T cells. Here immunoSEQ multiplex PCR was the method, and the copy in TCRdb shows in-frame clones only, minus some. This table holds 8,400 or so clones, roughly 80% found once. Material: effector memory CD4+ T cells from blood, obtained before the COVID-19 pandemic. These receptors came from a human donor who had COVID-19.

DNA for the CDR3: TGTGCCCTCTCCTCTGGAAACACCATATATTTT. This gives the protein CALSSGNTIYF. The rearrangement links TRBV6-1 to TRBJ1-3, with unresolved D. The CDR3 is made up of 11 amino acids. Germline V gene lookup returns CDR1 MNHNS and CDR2 SASEGT. Trimming cost V 11 bases and J 0 bases, with 5 bases left between them.

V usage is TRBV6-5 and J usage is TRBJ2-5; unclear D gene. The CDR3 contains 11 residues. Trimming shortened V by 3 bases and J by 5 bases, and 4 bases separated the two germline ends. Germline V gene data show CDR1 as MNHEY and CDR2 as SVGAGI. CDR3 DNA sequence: TGTGCCAGCAGTTATCTTGAGACCCAGTACTTC. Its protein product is CASSYLETQYF.

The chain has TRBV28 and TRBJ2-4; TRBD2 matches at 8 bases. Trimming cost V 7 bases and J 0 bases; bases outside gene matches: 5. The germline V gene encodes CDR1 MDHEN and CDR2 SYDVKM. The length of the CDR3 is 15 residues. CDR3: CASMERETAKNIQYF. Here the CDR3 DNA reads TGTGCCAGCATGGAGCGGGAGACAGCCAAAAACATTCAGTACTTC.

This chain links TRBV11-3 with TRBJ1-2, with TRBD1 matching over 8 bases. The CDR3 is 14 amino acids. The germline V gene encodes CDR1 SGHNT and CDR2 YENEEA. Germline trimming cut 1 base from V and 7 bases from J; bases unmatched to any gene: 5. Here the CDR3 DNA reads TGTGCCAGCAGCTTAGGCGGGCAGGGGGCTGGCTACACCTTC. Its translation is CASSLGGQGAGYTF.

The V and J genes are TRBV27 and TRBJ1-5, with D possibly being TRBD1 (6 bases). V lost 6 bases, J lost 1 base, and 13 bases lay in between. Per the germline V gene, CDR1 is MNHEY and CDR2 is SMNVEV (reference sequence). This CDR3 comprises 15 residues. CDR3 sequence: CASSLQGQSNQPQHF. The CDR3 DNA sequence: TGTGCCAGCAGCCTACAGGGTCAGAGCAATCAGCCCCAGCATTTT.

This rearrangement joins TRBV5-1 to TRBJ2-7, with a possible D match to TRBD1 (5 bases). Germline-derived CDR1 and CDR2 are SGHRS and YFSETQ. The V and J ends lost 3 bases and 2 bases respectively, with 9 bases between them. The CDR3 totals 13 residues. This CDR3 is CASSSTVTYEQYF. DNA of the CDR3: TGCGCCAGCAGCTCGACAGTAACCTACGAGCAGTACTTC.

The DNA of the CDR3 is TGTGCCAGCAGCTTAGATACAGCGAACACCGGGGAGCTGTTTTTT. Translating it yields CASSLDTANTGELFF. This chain connects TRBV11-2 to TRBJ2-2; no reliable D call. The germline V gene has CDR1 SGHAT and CDR2 FQNNGV. Trimming removed 0 bases at V and 0 bases at J, with 5 bases between. This CDR3 spans 15 amino acids.

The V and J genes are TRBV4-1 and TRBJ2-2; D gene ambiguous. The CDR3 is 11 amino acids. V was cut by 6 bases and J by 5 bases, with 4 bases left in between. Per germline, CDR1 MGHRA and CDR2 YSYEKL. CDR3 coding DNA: TGCGCCAGCAGAACTACCGGGGAGCTGTTTTTT. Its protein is CASRTTGELFF.

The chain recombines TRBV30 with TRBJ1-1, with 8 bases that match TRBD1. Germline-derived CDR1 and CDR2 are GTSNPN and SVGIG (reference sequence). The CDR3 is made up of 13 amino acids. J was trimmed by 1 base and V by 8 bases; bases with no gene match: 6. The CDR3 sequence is CAAEGQANTEAFF. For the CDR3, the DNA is TGTGCCGCCGAGGGACAGGCGAACACTGAAGCTTTCTTT.

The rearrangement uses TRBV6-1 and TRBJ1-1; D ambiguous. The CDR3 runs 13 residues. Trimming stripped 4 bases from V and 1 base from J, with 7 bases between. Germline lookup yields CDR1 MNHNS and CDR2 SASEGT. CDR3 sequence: CASSGEENTEAFF. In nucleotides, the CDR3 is TGTGCCAGCAGTGGTGAGGAGAACACTGAAGCTTTCTTT.

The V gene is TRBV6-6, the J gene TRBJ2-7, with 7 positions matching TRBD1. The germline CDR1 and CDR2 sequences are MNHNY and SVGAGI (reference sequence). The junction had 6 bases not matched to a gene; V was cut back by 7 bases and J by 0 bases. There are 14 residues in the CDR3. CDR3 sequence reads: CASTRQGSSYEQYF. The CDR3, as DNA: TGTGCCAGCACCCGACAGGGCAGCTCCTACGAGCAGTACTTC.

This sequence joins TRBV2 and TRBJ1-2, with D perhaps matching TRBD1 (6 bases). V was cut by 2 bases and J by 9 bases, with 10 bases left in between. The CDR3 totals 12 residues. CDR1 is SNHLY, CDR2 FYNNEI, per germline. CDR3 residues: CASSESQGSYTF. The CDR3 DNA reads TGTGCCAGCAGTGAAAGCCAGGGGAGCTACACCTTC.

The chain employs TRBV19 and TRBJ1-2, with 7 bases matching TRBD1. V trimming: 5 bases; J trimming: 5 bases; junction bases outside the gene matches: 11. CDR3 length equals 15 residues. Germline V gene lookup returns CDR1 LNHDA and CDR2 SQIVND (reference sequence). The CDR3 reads CASSPTGDPWYGYTF. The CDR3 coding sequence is TGTGCCAGTAGTCCCACAGGGGACCCTTGGTATGGCTACACCTTC.

CDR3 bases: TGTGCCAGCAGTTTATCCGGGGGGGCGGGAGGTGGCTACACCTTC. Its translation is CASSLSGGAGGGYTF. The V gene is TRBV28, the J gene TRBJ1-2, with D maybe TRBD1 (6 bases). The V and J ends lost 1 base and 7 bases respectively, with 16 bases between them. Germline-derived CDR1 and CDR2 are MDHEN and SYDVKM. The CDR3 is made up of 15 amino acids.

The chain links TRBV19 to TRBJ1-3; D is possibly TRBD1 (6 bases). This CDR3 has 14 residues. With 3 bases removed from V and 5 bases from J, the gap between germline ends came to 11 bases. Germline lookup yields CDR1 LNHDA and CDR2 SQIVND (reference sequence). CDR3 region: CASSIDRRRNTIYF. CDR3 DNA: TGTGCCAGTAGTATTGACAGGAGGCGAAACACCATATATTTT. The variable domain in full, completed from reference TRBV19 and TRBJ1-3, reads DGGITQSPKYLFRKEGQNVTLSCEQNLNHDAMYWYRQDPGQGLRLIYYSQIVNDFQKGDIAEGYSVSREKKESFPLTVTSAQKNPTAFYLCASSIDRRRNTIYFGEGSWLTVV.

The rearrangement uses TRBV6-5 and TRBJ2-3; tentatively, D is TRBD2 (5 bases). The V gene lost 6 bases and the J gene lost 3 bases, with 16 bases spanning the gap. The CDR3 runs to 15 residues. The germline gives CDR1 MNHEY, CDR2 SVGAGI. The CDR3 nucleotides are TGTGCCAGCAGCACTTGGACTCGAGGGACAGATACGCAGTATTTT. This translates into CASSTWTRGTDTQYF.

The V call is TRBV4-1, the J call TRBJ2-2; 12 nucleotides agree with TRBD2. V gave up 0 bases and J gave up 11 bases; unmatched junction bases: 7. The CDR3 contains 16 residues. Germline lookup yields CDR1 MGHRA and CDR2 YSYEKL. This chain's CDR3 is CASSQEGALAGGELFF. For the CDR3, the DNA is TGCGCCAGCAGCCAAGAAGGAGCACTAGCGGGGGGCGAGCTGTTTTTT.

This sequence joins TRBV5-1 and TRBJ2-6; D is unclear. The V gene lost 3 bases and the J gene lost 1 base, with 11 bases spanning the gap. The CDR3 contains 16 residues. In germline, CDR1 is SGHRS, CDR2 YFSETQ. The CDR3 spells CASSSPILSGANVLTF. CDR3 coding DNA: TGCGCCAGCAGCTCCCCTATCCTTTCTGGGGCCAACGTCCTGACTTTC.